Many counts were recorded for the clone carrying this T cell receptor (beta chain). The antigen is undetermined. This sample was included in a study of Graves' ophthalmopathy and Graves' hyperthyroidism. Study-level results: Blood also held most thyroid clonotypes expanded above 0.001 frequency.

For repertoire sequencing, the TCR beta CDR3 regions were amplified from RNA transcripts. A first-round RT-PCR used HTBI primers, followed by a second-round multiplex PCR. TCRdb redid the calling of the multiplex PCR reads with MiXCR, one entry per CDR3 protein. The profile covers 450,000 or so distinct CDR3 sequences, with roughly 14% appearing a single time and approximately 9.8% taken by the ten largest. V gave up 7 bases and J gave up 5 bases, with 18 bases separating them. The V gene's germline CDR1 is MDHEN and CDR2 SYDVKM. The CDR3 spans 15 residues. J is TRBJ1-5 and V is TRBV28; unclear D gene. Source material: blood. This sequence originates from a woman between 25 and 40 years old with Graves' ophthalmopathy. The CDR3, as DNA: TGTGCCAGCATCCCTGGGCCCTCAAACGATCAGCCCCAGCATTTT. Translation: CASIPGPSNDQPQHF.